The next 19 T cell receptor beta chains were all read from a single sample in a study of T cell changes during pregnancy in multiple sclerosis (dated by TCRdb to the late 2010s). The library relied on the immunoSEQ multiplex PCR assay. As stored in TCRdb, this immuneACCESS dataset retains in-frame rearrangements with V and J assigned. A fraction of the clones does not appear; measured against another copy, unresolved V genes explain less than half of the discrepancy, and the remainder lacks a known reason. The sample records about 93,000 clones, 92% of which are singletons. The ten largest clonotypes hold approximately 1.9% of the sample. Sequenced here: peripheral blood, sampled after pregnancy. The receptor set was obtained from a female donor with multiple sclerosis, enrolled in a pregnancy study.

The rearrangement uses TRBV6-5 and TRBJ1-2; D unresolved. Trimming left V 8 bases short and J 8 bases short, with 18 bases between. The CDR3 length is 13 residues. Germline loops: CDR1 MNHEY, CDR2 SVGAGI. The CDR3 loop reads CASAQDSINGYTF. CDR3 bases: TGTGCCAGCGCCCAGGATTCGATAAACGGCTACACCTTC.

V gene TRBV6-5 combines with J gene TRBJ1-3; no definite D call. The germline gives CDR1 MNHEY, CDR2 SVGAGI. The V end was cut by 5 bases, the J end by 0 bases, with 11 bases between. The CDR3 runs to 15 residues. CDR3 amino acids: CASSKTGYSGNTIYF. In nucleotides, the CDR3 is TGTGCCAGCAGTAAGACTGGGTACTCTGGAAACACCATATATTTT.

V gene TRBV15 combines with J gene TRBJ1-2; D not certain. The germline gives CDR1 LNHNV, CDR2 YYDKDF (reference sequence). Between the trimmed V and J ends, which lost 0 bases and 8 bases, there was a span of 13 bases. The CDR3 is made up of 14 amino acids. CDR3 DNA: TGTGCCACCAGCAGAGATCCGGGGATGGGGGGCTACACCTTC. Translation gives CATSRDPGMGGYTF.

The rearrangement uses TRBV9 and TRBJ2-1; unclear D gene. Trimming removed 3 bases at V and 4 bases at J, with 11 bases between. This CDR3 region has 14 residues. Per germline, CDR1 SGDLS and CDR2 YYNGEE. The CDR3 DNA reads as TGTGCCAGCAGCGCCCCACCCGGGTACAATGAGCAGTTCTTC. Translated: CASSAPPGYNEQFF.

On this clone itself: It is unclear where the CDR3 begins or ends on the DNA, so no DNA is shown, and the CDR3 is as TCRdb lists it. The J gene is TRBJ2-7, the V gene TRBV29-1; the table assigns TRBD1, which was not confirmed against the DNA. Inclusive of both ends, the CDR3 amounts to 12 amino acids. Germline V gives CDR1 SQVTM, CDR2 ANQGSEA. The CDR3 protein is CSVGAGALGRYF.

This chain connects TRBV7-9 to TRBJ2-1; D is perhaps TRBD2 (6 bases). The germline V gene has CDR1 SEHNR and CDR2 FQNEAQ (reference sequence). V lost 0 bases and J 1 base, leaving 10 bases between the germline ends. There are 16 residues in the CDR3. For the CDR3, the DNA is TGTGCCAGCAGCTTAGCGGGACTCCGTTCCTACAATGAGCAGTTCTTC. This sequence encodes CASSLAGLRSYNEQFF.

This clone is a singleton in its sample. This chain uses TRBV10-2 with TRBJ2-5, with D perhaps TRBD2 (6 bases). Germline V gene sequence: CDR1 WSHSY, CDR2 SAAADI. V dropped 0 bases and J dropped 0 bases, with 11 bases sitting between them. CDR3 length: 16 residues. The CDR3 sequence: CASSESSGSYQETQYF. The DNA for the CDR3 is TGCGCCAGCAGTGAGTCGAGCGGGTCGTACCAAGAGACCCAGTACTTC.

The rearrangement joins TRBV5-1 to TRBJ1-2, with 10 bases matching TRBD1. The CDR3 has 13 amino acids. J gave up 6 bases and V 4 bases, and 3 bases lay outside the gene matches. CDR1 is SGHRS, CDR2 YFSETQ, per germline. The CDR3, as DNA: TGCGCCAGCAGCACAGGGACAGGGGATGGCTACACCTTC. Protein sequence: CASSTGTGDGYTF. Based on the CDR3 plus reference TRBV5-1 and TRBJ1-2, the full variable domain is KAGVTQTPRYLIKTRGQQVTLSCSPISGHRSVSWYQQTPGQGLQFLFEYFSETQRNKGNFPGRFSGRQFSNSRSEMNVSTLELGDSALYLCASSTGTGDGYTFGSGTRLTVV.

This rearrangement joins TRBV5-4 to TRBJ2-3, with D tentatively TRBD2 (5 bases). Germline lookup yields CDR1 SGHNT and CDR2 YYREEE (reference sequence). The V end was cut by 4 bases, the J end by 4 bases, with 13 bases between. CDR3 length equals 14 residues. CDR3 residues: CASSSGGAADTQYF. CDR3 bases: TGTGCCAGCAGCAGTGGAGGCGCCGCAGATACGCAGTATTTT.

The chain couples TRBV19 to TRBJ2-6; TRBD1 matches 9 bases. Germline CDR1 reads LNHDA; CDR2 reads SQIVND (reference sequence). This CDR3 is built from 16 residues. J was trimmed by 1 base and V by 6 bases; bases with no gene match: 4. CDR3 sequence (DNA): TGTGCCAGTAGGGGACAGGGACGGTCTGGGGCCAACGTCCTGACTTTC. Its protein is CASRGQGRSGANVLTF.

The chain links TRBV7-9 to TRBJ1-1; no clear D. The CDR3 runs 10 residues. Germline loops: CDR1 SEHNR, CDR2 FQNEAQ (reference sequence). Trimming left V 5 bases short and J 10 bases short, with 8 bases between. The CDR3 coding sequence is TGTGCCAGCAGCAAAGAGGTAGCTTTCTTT. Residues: CASSKEVAFF. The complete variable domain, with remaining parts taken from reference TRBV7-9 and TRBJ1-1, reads DTGVSQNPRHKITKRGQNVTFRCDPISEHNRLYWYRQTLGQGPEFLTYFQNEAQLEKSRLLSDRFSAERPKGSFSTLEIQRTEQGDSAMYLCASSKEVAFFGQGTRLTVV.

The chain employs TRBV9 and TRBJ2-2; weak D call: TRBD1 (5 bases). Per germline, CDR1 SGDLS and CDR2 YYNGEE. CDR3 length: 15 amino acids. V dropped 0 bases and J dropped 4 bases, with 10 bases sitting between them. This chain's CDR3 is CASSVDRPPTGELFF. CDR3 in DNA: TGTGCCAGCAGCGTAGACAGGCCACCCACCGGGGAGCTGTTTTTT.

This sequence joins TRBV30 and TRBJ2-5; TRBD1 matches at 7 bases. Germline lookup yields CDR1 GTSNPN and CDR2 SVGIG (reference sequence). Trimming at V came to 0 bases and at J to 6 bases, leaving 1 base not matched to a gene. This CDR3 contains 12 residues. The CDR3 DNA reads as TGTGCCTGGAGTGTACAGGGGAAGACCCAGTACTTC. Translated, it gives CAWSVQGKTQYF.

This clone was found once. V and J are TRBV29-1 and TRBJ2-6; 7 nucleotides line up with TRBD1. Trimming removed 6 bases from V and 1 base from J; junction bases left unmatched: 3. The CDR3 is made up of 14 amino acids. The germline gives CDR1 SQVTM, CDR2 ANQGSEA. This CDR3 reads CSVQGESGANVLTF. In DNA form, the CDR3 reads TGCAGCGTGCAGGGGGAGTCTGGGGCCAACGTCCTGACTTTC.

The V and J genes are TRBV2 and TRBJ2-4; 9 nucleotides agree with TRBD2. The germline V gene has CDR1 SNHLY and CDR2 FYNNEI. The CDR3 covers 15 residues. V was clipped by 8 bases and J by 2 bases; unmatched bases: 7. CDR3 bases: TGTGCCAGCTGGGCGGGGGGGCCCTCCAAAAACATTCAGTACTTC. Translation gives CASWAGGPSKNIQYF.

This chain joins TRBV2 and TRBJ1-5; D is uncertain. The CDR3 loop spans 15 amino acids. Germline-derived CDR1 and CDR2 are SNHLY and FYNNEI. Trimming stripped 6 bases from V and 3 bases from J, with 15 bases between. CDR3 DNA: TGTGCCAGCAGCCTTCGCCGTAAAGCCAATCAGCCCCAGCATTTT. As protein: CASSLRRKANQPQHF.

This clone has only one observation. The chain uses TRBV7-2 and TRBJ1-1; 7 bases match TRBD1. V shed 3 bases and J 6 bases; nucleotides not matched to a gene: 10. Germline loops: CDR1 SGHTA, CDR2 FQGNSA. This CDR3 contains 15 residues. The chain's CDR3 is CASSLLTGLKPEAFF. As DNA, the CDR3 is TGTGCCAGCAGCTTGTTGACAGGGCTAAAGCCTGAAGCTTTCTTT.

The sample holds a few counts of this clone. The CDR3 nucleotides are TGTGCCAGCAGCTGGGAGGAAAAACTGTTTTTT. Its protein product is CASSWEEKLFF. The V gene is TRBV11-2, the J gene TRBJ1-4; D unclear. This CDR3 contains 11 residues. CDR1 and CDR2 (germline): SGHAT, FQNNGV. V lost 4 bases to trimming and J lost 8 bases, with 5 bases between them.

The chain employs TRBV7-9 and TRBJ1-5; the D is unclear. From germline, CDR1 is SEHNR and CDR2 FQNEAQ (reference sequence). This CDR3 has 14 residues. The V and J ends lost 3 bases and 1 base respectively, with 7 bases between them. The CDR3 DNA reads TGTGCCAGCAGCTTTGGGCAGAGCAATCAGCCCCAGCATTTT. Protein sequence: CASSFGQSNQPQHF. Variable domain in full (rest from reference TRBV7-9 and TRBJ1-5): DTGVSQNPRHKITKRGQNVTFRCDPISEHNRLYWYRQTLGQGPEFLTYFQNEAQLEKSRLLSDRFSAERPKGSFSTLEIQRTEQGDSAMYLCASSFGQSNQPQHFGDGTRLSIL.